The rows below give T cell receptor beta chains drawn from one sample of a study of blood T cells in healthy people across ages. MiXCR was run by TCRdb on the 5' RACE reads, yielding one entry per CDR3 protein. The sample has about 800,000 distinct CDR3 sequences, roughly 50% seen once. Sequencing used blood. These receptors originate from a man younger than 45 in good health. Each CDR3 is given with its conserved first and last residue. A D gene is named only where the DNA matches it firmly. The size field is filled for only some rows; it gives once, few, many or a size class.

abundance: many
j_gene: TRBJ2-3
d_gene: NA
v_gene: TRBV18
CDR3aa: CASLGPADTQYF
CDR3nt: TGTGCCAGCTTAGGACCGGCAGATACGCAGTATTTT

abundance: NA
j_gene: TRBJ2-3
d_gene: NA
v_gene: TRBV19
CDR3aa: CASSITSDDTQYF
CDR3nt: TGTGCCAGTAGCATAACTAGTGACGATACGCAGTATTTT

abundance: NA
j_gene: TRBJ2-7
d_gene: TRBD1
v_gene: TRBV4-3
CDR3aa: CTSSQEDRAGEQYF
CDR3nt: TGCACCAGCAGCCAAGAGGACAGGGCGGGCGAGCAGTACTTC

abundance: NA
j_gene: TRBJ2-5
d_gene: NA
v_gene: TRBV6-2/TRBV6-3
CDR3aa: CASSYDETQYF
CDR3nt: TGTGCCAGCAGTTATGATGAGACCCAGTACTTC

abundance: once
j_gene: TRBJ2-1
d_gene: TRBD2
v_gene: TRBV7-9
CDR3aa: CASSPRDYQSRNERFF
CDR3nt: TGTGCCAGCAGCCCCCGGGACTACCAGTCTAGAAATGAGCGGTTCTTC

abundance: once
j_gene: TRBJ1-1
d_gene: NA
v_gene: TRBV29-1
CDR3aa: CSVVGTLNTEAFF
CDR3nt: TGCAGCGTTGTCGGGACTCTGAACACTGAAGCTTTCTTT

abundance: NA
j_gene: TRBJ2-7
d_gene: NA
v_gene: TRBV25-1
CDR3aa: CASSEYFSSGDGSYEQYF
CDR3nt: TGTGCCAGCAGTGAATACTTCTCCTCGGGAGATGGCTCCTACGAGCAGTACTTC

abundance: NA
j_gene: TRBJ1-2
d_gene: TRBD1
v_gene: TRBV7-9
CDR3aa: CASSAGTGDYYGYTF
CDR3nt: TGTGCCAGCAGCGCCGGGACAGGAGATTACTATGGCTACACCTTC

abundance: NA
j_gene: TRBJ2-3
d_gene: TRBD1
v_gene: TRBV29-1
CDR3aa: CSVGDRGSTDTQYF
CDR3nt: TGCAGCGTTGGGGACAGGGGGTCCACAGATACGCAGTATTTT

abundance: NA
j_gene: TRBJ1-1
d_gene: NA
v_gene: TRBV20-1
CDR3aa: CSARDGVVTEAFF
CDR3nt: TGCAGTGCTAGAGACGGGGTCGTCACTGAAGCTTTCTTT

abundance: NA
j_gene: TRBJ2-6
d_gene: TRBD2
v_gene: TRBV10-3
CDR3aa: CAISESIAGVTSGANVLTF
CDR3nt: TGTGCCATCAGTGAGTCGATAGCGGGGGTTACCTCTGGGGCCAACGTCCTGACTTTC

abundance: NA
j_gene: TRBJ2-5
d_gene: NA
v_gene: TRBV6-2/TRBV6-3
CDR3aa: CASTSEETQYF
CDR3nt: TGTGCCAGCACCTCGGAAGAGACCCAGTACTTC

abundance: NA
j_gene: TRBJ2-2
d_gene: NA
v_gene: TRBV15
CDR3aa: CATSREPGGELFF
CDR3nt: TGTGCCACCAGCAGAGAACCTGGAGGGGAGCTGTTTTTT

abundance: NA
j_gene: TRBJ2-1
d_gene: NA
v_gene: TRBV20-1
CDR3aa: CSARGRTGRGDEQFF
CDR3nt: TGCAGTGCTAGAGGTCGGACGGGAAGAGGGGATGAGCAGTTCTTC

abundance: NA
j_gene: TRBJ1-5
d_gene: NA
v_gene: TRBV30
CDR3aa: CAWSVTPANQPQHF
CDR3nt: TGTGCCTGGAGTGTAACCCCCGCAAATCAGCCCCAGCATTTT

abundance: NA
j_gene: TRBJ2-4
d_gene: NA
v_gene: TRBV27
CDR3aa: CASSLHPLQGAKNIQYF
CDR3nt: TGTGCCAGCAGTTTACACCCTTTACAGGGAGCCAAAAACATTCAGTACTTC

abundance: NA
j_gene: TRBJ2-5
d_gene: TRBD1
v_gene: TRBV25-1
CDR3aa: CASSDQRTGRETQYF
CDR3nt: TGTGCCAGCAGTGATCAGAGGACAGGGAGGGAGACCCAGTACTTC

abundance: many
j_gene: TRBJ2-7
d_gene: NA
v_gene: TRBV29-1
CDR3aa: CSVGLDYEQYF
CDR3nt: TGCAGCGTGGGGCTAGACTACGAGCAGTACTTC

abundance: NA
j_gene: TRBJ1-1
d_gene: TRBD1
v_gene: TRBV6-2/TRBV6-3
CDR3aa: CASSQLQGVGTEAFF
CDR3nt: TGTGCCAGCAGTCAACTACAGGGGGTAGGCACTGAAGCTTTCTTT

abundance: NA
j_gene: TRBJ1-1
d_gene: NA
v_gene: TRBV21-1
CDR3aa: CASSKRGNTEAFF
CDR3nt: TGTGCCAGCAGCAAGAGGGGGAACACTGAAGCTTTCTTT

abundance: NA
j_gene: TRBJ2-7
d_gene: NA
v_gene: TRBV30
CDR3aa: CAWSGGSGAYEQYF
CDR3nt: TGTGCCTGGAGTGGAGGTTCCGGGGCGTACGAGCAGTACTTC

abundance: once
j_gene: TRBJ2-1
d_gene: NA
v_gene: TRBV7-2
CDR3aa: CASSSTNEQFF
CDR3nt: TGTGCCAGCAGCTCCACCAATGAGCAGTTCTTC

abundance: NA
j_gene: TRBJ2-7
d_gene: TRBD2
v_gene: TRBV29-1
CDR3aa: CSARTSGEASYNEQYF
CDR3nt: TGCAGCGCCCGGACTAGCGGGGAGGCTTCCTACAATGAGCAGTACTTC

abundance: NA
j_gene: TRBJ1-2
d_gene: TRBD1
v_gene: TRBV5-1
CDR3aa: CASRTGGADYGYTF
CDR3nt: TGCGCCAGCCGCACAGGGGGCGCTGACTATGGCTACACCTTC

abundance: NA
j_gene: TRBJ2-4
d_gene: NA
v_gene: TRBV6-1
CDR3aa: CASQDRPKNIQYF
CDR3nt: TGTGCCAGCCAAGACAGACCCAAAAACATTCAGTACTTC

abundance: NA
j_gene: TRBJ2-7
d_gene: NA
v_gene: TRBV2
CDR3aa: CASSVFGDYEQYF
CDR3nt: TGTGCCAGCAGTGTATTCGGAGACTACGAGCAGTACTTC

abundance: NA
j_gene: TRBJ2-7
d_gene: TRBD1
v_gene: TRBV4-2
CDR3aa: CASSQGPGQTYEQYF
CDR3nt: TGTGCCAGCAGCCAAGGGCCGGGACAGACCTACGAGCAGTACTTC

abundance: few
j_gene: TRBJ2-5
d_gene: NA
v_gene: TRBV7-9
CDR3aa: CASSLASRVRETQYF
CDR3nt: TGTGCCAGCAGCTTAGCGTCGCGGGTACGAGAGACCCAGTACTTC

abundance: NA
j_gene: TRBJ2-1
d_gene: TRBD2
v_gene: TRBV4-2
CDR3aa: CASRPVGTSHEQFF
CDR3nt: TGTGCCAGCCGTCCGGTCGGGACTAGCCATGAGCAGTTCTTC

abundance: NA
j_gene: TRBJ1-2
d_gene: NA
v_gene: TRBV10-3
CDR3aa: CAIKGQKEGYTF
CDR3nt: TGTGCCATCAAAGGACAGAAAGAGGGCTACACCTTC

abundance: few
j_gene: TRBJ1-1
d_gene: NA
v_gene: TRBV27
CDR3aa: CASRPTGSLTSEAFF
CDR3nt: TGTGCCAGCAGACCAACAGGGAGCCTAACTTCTGAAGCTTTCTTT

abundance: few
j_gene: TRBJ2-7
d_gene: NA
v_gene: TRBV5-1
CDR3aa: CASSLLGSVSGSYEQYF
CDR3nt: TGCGCCAGCAGCTTGTTAGGCTCGGTCAGCGGATCCTACGAGCAGTACTTC

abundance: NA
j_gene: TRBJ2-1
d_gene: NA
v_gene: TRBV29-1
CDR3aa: CSVEHSDGGYNEQFF
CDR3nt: TGCAGCGTTGAACACTCTGATGGGGGATACAATGAGCAGTTCTTC

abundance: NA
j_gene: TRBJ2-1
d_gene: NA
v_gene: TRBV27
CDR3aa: CASSLGRRYNEQFF
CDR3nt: TGTGCCAGCAGTTTAGGGCGGAGATACAATGAGCAGTTCTTC

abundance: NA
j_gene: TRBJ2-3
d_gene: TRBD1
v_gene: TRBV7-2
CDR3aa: CASFTGVQHTDTQYF
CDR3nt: TGTGCCAGCTTTACAGGGGTCCAACACACAGATACGCAGTATTTT

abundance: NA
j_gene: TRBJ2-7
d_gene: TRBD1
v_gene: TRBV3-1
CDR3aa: CASSHRGLSEQYF
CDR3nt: TGTGCCAGCAGCCATAGGGGGCTTAGCGAGCAGTACTTC

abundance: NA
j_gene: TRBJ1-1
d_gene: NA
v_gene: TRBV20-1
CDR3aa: CSASPTGNTEAFF
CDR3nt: TGCAGTGCTTCACCAACGGGGAACACTGAAGCTTTCTTT

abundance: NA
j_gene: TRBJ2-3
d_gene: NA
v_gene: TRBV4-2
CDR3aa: CASSQVGGEASLTHTQYF
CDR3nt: TGTGCCAGCAGCCAAGTGGGGGGTGAGGCTAGCTTAACCCATACGCAGTATTTT

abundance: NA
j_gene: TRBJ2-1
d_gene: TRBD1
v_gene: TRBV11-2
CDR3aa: CASSFTPRGLEQFF
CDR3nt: TGTGCCAGCAGCTTTACACCCAGGGGGCTTGAGCAGTTCTTC

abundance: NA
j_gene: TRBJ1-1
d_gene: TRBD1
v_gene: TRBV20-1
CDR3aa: CSASSDRDSTEAFF
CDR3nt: TGCAGTGCTAGTTCGGACAGGGACTCTACTGAAGCTTTCTTT

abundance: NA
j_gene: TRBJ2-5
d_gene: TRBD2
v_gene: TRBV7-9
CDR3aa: CASSQPGGRSQETQYF
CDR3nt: TGTGCCAGCAGCCAACCGGGCGGGAGGAGCCAAGAGACCCAGTACTTC

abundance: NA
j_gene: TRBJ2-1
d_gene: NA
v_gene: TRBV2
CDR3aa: CASSDLGYNEQFF
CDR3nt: TGTGCCAGCAGTGACTTAGGATACAATGAGCAGTTCTTC

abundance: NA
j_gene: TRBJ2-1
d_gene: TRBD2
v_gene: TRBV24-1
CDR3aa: CATSERTSGYNEQFF
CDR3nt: TGTGCCACCAGTGAAAGGACTAGCGGGTACAATGAGCAGTTCTTC

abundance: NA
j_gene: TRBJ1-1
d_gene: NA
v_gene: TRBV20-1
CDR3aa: CSALQVMNTEAFF
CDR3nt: TGCAGTGCCTTACAGGTTATGAACACTGAAGCTTTCTTT

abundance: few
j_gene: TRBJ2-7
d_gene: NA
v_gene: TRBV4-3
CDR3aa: CASSQQVGPAEGYEQYF
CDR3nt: TGCGCCAGCAGCCAACAGGTGGGGCCAGCGGAGGGATACGAGCAGTACTTC

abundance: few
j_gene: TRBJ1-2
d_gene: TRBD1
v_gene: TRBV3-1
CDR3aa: CASTPTGRGRDGYTF
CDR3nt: TGTGCCAGCACCCCGACAGGGAGAGGGAGGGATGGCTACACCTTC

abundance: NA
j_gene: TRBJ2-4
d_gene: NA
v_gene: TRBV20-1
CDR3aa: CSARAPFGIDKNIQYF
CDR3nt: TGCAGTGCTAGGGCCCCCTTTGGGATTGACAAAAACATTCAGTACTTC

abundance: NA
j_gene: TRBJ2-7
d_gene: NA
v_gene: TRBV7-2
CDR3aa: CASGKAEKDEQYF
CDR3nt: TGTGCCAGCGGCAAAGCGGAGAAGGACGAGCAGTACTTC

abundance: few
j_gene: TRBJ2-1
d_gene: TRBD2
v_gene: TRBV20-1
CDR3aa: CSARDFGRAANEQFF
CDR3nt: TGCAGTGCTAGAGATTTCGGGAGGGCCGCAAATGAGCAGTTCTTC

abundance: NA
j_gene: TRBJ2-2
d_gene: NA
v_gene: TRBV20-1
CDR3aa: CSAPGDTGELFF
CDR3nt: TGCAGTGCTCCAGGGGACACCGGGGAGCTGTTTTTT

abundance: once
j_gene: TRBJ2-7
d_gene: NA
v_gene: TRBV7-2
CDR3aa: CASSFLSYQPYEQYF
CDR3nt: TGTGCCAGCAGCTTCCTAAGCTACCAGCCCTACGAGCAGTACTTC

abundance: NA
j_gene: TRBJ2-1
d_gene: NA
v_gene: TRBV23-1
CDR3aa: CAGSPSKAGYNEQFF
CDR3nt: TGCGCCGGCAGTCCCAGCAAAGCTGGTTACAATGAGCAGTTCTTC